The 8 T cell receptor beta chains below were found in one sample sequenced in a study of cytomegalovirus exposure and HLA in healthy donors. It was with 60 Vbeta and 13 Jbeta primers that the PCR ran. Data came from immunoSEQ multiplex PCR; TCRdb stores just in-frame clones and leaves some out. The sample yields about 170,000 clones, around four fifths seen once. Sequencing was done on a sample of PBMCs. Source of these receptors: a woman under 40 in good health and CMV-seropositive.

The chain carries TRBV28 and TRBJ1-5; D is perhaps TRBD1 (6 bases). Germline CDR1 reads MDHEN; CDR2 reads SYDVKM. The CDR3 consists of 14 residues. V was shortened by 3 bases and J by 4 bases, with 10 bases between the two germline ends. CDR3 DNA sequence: TGTGCCAGCAGTTTGATGAGGGGGAATCAGCCCCAGCATTTT. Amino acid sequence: CASSLMRGNQPQHF.

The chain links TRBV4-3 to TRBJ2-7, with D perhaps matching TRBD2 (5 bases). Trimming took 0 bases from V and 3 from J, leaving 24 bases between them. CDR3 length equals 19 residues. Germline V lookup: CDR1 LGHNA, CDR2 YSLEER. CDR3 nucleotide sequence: TGCGCCAGCAGCCAAGATTTACCAGCGGACGGCGGCCCCTTCTACGAGCAGTACTTC. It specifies CASSQDLPADGGPFYEQYF.

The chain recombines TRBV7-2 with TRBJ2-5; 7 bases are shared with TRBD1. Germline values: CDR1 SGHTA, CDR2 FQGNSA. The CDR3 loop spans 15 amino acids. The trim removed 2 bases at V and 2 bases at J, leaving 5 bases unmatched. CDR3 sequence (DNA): TGTGCCAGCAGCTTACCCCGGGGACAGCAAGAGACCCAGTACTTC. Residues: CASSLPRGQQETQYF.

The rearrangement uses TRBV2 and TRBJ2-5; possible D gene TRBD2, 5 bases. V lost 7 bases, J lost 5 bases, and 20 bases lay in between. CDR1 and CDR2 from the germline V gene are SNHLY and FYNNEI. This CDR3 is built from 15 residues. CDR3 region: CASKMMPGTSETQYF. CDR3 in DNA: TGTGCCAGCAAAATGATGCCGGGAACGTCGGAGACCCAGTACTTC. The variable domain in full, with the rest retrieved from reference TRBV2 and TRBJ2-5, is EPEVTQTPSHQVTQMGQEVILRCVPISNHLYFYWYRQILGQKVEFLVSFYNNEISEKSEIFDDQFSVERPDGSNFTLKIRSTKLEDSAMYFCASKMMPGTSETQYFGPGTRLLVL.

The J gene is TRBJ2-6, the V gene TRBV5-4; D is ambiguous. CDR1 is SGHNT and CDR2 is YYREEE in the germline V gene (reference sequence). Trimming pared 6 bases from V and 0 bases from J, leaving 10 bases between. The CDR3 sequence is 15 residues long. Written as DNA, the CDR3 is TGTGCCAGCACCCCTAGGAACTCTGGGGCCAACGTCCTGACTTTC. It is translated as CASTPRNSGANVLTF.

CDR3 in DNA: TGCGCCAGCAGGCGGGACAGGGGGCAGGACACTGAAGCTTTCTTT. Amino acids: CASRRDRGQDTEAFF. This chain links TRBV4-1 with TRBJ1-1; the match to TRBD1 covers 12 bases. Germline loops: CDR1 MGHRA, CDR2 YSYEKL. The trim removed 6 bases at V and 3 bases at J, leaving 5 bases unmatched. This CDR3 comprises 15 residues.

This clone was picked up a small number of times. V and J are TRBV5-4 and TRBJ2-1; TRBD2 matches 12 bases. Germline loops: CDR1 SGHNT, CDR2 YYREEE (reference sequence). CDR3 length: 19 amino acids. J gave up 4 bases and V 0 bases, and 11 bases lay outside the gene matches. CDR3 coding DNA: TGTGCCAGCAGCTTGGACAACTTATGGACTAGCGGGGTTTACAATGAGCAGTTCTTC. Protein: CASSLDNLWTSGVYNEQFF.

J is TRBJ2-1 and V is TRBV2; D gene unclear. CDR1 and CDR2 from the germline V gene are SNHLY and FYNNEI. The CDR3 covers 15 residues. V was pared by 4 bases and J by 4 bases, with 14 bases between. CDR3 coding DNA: TGTGCCAGCAGTGCAGCTCCCCTAGGTTACAATGAGCAGTTCTTC. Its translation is CASSAAPLGYNEQFF.